The next 14 T cell receptor beta chains were all read from a single sample in a study of blood T cell repertoires in COVID-19. Profiled with immunoSEQ multiplex PCR; TCRdb holds only in-frame clones, not every one. The sample holds about 90,000 clones; 80% are singletons and the top ten take 10%. The sequenced material came from peripheral blood. All receptors derive from a woman in her seventies with acute or convalescent COVID-19.

The gene calls are TRBV3-1 (or the pseudogene TRBV3-2) and TRBJ1-5, with D possibly being TRBD1 (5 bases). Germline values: CDR1 LGHDT, CDR2 YNNKEL (reference sequence). Trimming removed 0 bases from V and 9 bases from J, with 9 bases in between. The CDR3 consists of 13 residues. The CDR3 is CASSQDPGSPQHF. The DNA of the CDR3 is TGTGCCAGCAGCCAAGATCCAGGGTCGCCCCAGCATTTT.

The chain has TRBV15 and TRBJ1-4, with a possible D match to TRBD1 (5 bases). Germline V gene lookup returns CDR1 LNHNV and CDR2 YYDKDF (reference sequence). Trimming took 0 bases from V and 1 from J, leaving 6 bases between them. The CDR3 is 15 amino acids. The CDR3 bases are TGTGCCACCAGCAGAGATCAGGGAACTAATGAAAAACTGTTTTTT. Its protein product is CATSRDQGTNEKLFF.

V usage is TRBV7-8 and J usage is TRBJ1-5, with TRBD1 matching 7 bases. In germline, CDR1 is SGHVS, CDR2 FQNEAQ. The CDR3 loop spans 14 amino acids. Trimming cost V 1 base and J 4 bases; bases outside gene matches: 1. The CDR3 coding sequence is TGTGCCAGCAGCTTAGGGGACAGTAATCAGCCCCAGCATTTT. It yields the protein CASSLGDSNQPQHF. The variable domain in full, completed from reference TRBV7-8 and TRBJ1-5, reads GAGVSQSPRYKVAKRGQDVALRCDPISGHVSLFWYQQALGQGPEFLTYFQNEAQLDKSGLPSDRFFAERPEGSVSTLKIQRTQQEDSAVYLCASSLGDSNQPQHFGDGTRLSIL.

Only a few counts were recorded for this clone. The rearrangement uses TRBV7-9 and TRBJ2-1, with 13 bases aligning to TRBD2. J was trimmed by 10 bases and V by 4 bases; bases with no gene match: 7. Looked up from germline, CDR1 is SEHNR and CDR2 is FQNEAQ (reference sequence). This CDR3 is built from 15 residues. The CDR3 DNA reads as TGTGCCAGCAGCTCACTAGCGGGAGGGTCTAAGGAGCAGTTCTTC. Its translation is CASSSLAGGSKEQFF.

In this sample, this clone turned up a few times. This chain joins TRBV9 and TRBJ1-2, with D tentatively TRBD1 (5 bases). Trimming took off 4 bases at V and 2 bases at J, with 15 bases between the two ends. This CDR3 is built from 15 residues. Germline loops: CDR1 SGDLS, CDR2 YYNGEE. The CDR3 is CASSKEDSLNYGYTF. The CDR3 DNA reads TGTGCCAGCAGCAAAGAAGACAGTCTAAACTATGGCTACACCTTC.

This rearrangement joins TRBV7-3 to TRBJ2-1, with 15 bases matching TRBD2. CDR3 length: 20 amino acids. The J segment lost 0 bases and the V segment lost 5 bases, leaving 11 bases of the junction unmatched. Germline CDR1 and CDR2: SGHTA and FQGTGA. The CDR3 loop is CASSRVGTSGRLSSYNEQFF. Here the CDR3 DNA reads TGTGCCAGCAGCCGGGTGGGGACTAGCGGGAGGCTGAGCTCCTACAATGAGCAGTTCTTC.

CDR3 sequence: CASSPGQGGFSGANVLTF. CDR3 bases: TGTGCCAGCAGCCCCGGACAGGGGGGTTTCTCTGGGGCCAACGTCCTGACTTTC. The genes are TRBV4-2 and TRBJ2-6; 10 bases align to TRBD1. The CDR3 length is 18 residues. Germline lookup yields CDR1 LGHNA and CDR2 YNFKEQ. Trimming took 4 bases from V and 0 from J; bases not matched to a gene: 6.

The chain employs TRBV6-8 and TRBJ1-2; D is possibly TRBD1 (6 bases). CDR1 and CDR2 from the germline V gene are MNHGY and SAAAGT. Trimming cost V 6 bases and J 2 bases, with 13 bases left between them. The CDR3 is made up of 14 amino acids. CDR3 in DNA: TGTGCCAGCAGCGGGATGAGGGGGAACTATGGCTACACCTTC. Translating it yields CASSGMRGNYGYTF.

The chain recombines TRBV7-8 with TRBJ2-7, with TRBD2 identical over 8 bases. V was pared by 5 bases and J by 2 bases, with 5 bases of the junction left unmatched. The CDR3 has 14 amino acids. Germline V gives CDR1 SGHVS, CDR2 FQNEAQ. In nucleotides, the CDR3 is TGTGCCAGCAGCGACCTAGCGGGTACCTACGAGCAGTACTTC. This encodes CASSDLAGTYEQYF. Supplemented by reference TRBV7-8 and TRBJ2-7, the full variable domain reads GAGVSQSPRYKVAKRGQDVALRCDPISGHVSLFWYQQALGQGPEFLTYFQNEAQLDKSGLPSDRFFAERPEGSVSTLKIQRTQQEDSAVYLCASSDLAGTYEQYFGPGTRLTVT.

This rearrangement joins TRBV7-2 to TRBJ2-5; 10 bases line up with TRBD2. The CDR3 contains 15 residues. The V and J ends lost 1 base and 5 bases, in that order; junction bases with no gene match: 4. In germline, CDR1 is SGHTA, CDR2 FQGNSA. The CDR3 region is CASSLGGAGGETQYF. The DNA of the CDR3 is TGTGCCAGCAGCTTAGGAGGAGCGGGGGGGGAGACCCAGTACTTC.

On this clone: One end of the junction does not line up with germline, which may come from a read error. The V and J genes are TRBV28 and TRBJ1-2, with D possibly matching TRBD1 (5 bases). Germline CDR1 MDHEN, CDR2 SYDVKM. The CDR3 has 12 residues. CDR3 DNA: TGTGCCAGCAGCTATACAGGAACTCATGAATCCTTC. Amino acids: CASSYTGTHESF.

This chain joins TRBV7-8 and TRBJ2-7; D perhaps matches TRBD1 (5 bases). Per the germline V gene, CDR1 is SGHVS and CDR2 is FQNEAQ. The CDR3 extends over 14 amino acids. Trimming removed 3 bases at V and 0 bases at J, with 9 bases between. The CDR3 protein is CASSFQTVSYEQYF. Here the CDR3 DNA reads TGTGCCAGCAGCTTTCAGACAGTCTCCTACGAGCAGTACTTC. Full variable domain (rest looked up from reference TRBV7-8 and TRBJ2-7): GAGVSQSPRYKVAKRGQDVALRCDPISGHVSLFWYQQALGQGPEFLTYFQNEAQLDKSGLPSDRFFAERPEGSVSTLKIQRTQQEDSAVYLCASSFQTVSYEQYFGPGTRLTVT.

The count of this clone is one. The gene calls are TRBV9 and TRBJ2-3; weak D call: TRBD2 (5 bases). The ends were cut back, 4 bases at V and 3 bases at J, with 24 bases in the middle. In germline, CDR1 is SGDLS, CDR2 YYNGEE. This CDR3 is built from 18 residues. This CDR3 reads CASSHPMGDPEETDTQYF. The DNA of the CDR3 is TGTGCCAGCAGCCACCCAATGGGAGACCCCGAGGAGACAGATACGCAGTATTTT.

The rearrangement links TRBV2 to TRBJ1-6; 7 bases map to TRBD1. This CDR3 has 15 amino acids. Germline loops: CDR1 SNHLY, CDR2 FYNNEI. After removal of 4 bases from V and 7 bases from J, the junction contained 7 bases not matched to a gene. CDR3: CASSAYPGQNSPLHF. CDR3 DNA sequence: TGTGCCAGCAGTGCCTACCCGGGACAGAATTCACCCCTCCACTTT.